This T cell receptor beta chain was identified in a study of quantifying T cell responses using KT2 cells. About the study: cDNA was made from DNase-treated RNA using alpha and beta constant primers.

This clonotype was recorded many times. The CDR3 sequence is 16 residues long. CDR1 is DFQATT, CDR2 SNEGSKA, per germline (reference sequence). V lost 5 bases, J lost 4 bases, and 12 bases stayed unmatched. An oligo carrying a UMI was ligated to the cDNA 3' end. The first PCR ran roughly 4 cycles with an equimolar RC1.1 and RC1.2 beta primer mix. TCRdb re-called the UMI-ligation and nested PCR reads through MiXCR, storing one row per CDR3 protein. The sample gives 25,000 to 35,000 distinct CDR3 sequences, about a tenth of which show up once; around 9.8% is in the top ten. The J gene is TRBJ2-1, the V gene TRBV20-1, with 9 bases matching TRBD2. This TCR derives from a human donor. The source material was PBMCs spiked with cells of the T cell clone KT2. CDR3 nucleotide sequence: TGCAGTGCTCCCCCGAGCGGGGCGGGGGGGTACAATGAGCAGTTCTTC. It specifies CSAPPSGAGGYNEQFF.